This is a list of T cell receptor beta chains from one sample in a study of early T cells in non-severe SARS-CoV-2 infection. MiXCR, run by TCRdb on the 5' RACE reads, gives a single entry per CDR3 protein. The repertoire holds roughly 48,000 distinct CDR3 sequences, 8% to 8.5% seen once, with about 9% in the top ten. The sequencing input was whole blood. These receptors came from an adult who was a healthcare worker with PCR-confirmed SARS-CoV-2 infection or an uninfected control (not recorded which). Each CDR3 is given with its conserved first and last residue. A D gene is named only where the DNA matches it firmly. The listing skips clone size in some rows; elsewhere it reads once, few, many or a size class.

clone_size	v_call	cdr3_length	j_call	d_call	cdr3_nt	cdr3_aa
-	TRBV11-3	13	TRBJ2-1	-	TGTGCCAGCAGCTTAGGTCTATCTAATGAGCAGTTCTTC	CASSLGLSNEQFF
few	TRBV9	15	TRBJ2-3	-	TGTGCCAGCAGCCCCAGGGTACTCGGCACAGATACGCAGTATTTT	CASSPRVLGTDTQYF
-	TRBV27	13	TRBJ1-5	-	TGTGCCAGCAGTATATCCAGCAATCAGCCCCAGCATTTT	CASSISSNQPQHF
-	TRBV14	15	TRBJ2-7	TRBD2	TGTGCCAGCAGCCTCGACAGCGGGAGGGCCTACGAGCAGTACTTC	CASSLDSGRAYEQYF
few	TRBV28	11	TRBJ1-1	-	TGTGCCAGCGCAGGGACCACTGAAGCTTTCTTT	CASAGTTEAFF
once	TRBV18	14	TRBJ2-7	-	TGTGCCAGCTCCCAGAGGGGGACCTCCTACGAGCAGTACTTC	CASSQRGTSYEQYF
few	TRBV7-2	17	TRBJ2-2	-	TGTGCCAGCAGCTTATATAGAAGGAGCGCGAACACCGGGGAGCTGTTTTTT	CASSLYRRSANTGELFF
few	TRBV25-1	14	TRBJ1-5	TRBD1	TGTGCCAGCAGTGGACAGGGTTTTAATCAGCCCCAGCATTTT	CASSGQGFNQPQHF
many	TRBV28	16	TRBJ2-5	-	TGTGCCAGCAGACCGGGCCGAAAAGGATACGCAGAGACCCAGTACTTC	CASRPGRKGYAETQYF
-	TRBV7-9	17	TRBJ2-1	TRBD2	TGTGCCAGCAGCCGCCGGGGGGGGCTAGCACCTCGGGGTGAGCAGTTCTTC	CASSRRGGLAPRGEQFF
-	TRBV7-2	15	TRBJ2-7	TRBD1	TGTGCCAGCAGCTTAGCGGGCGACAGGGTGGACGAGCAGTACTTC	CASSLAGDRVDEQYF
many	TRBV29-1	14	TRBJ1-2	TRBD1	TGCAGCGCCGGGACAGGGGTTTCCGTAAGAGGCTACACCTTC	CSAGTGVSVRGYTF
-	TRBV20-1	17	TRBJ2-5	TRBD2	TGCAGTGCTAGAGATGGGACTAGCGGGGGGTTCTTGGAGACCCAGTACTTC	CSARDGTSGGFLETQYF
-	TRBV28	15	TRBJ2-7	-	TGTGCCAGCAGTTTATGGACTACGGGCGCCTACGAGCAGTACTTC	CASSLWTTGAYEQYF
many	TRBV18	15	TRBJ2-7	TRBD1	TGTGCCAGCTCACCACAGTCTGGGACAGGGTACGAGCAGTACTTC	CASSPQSGTGYEQYF
many	TRBV7-3	13	TRBJ2-2	-	TGTGCCAGCAGCTTAACGGGCACCGGGGAGCTGTTTTTT	CASSLTGTGELFF
-	TRBV6-2/TRBV6-3	15	TRBJ1-2	-	TGTGCCAGCAGTTACTCTTTCGGCTATAACTATGGCTACACCTTC	CASSYSFGYNYGYTF